These 29 T cell receptor beta chains share one sample of origin, sequenced in a study of T cells in localized non-small cell lung cancer (dated by TCRdb to about 2020). The library came from the immunoSEQ multiplex PCR assay. Sourced from immuneACCESS, this table was stored by TCRdb with only in-frame sequences that have V and J called. A share of the clones is absent; for the studies checked, an unresolved V gene accounts for under half, and the remainder has no known explanation. The sample profile shows over 20,000 clones; about 88% of them were found once. The ten largest clones add up to 25% to 30% of the sample. Here the sequenced sample was peripheral blood, taken before any cancer treatment. These receptors came from a male donor at least 60 years old with stage I squamous cell lung carcinoma.

The chain employs TRBV19 and TRBJ2-3; D is possibly TRBD2 (5 bases). With 9 bases removed from V and 3 bases from J, the gap between germline ends came to 13 bases. Germline CDR1 is LNHDA and CDR2 is SQIVND (reference sequence). The CDR3 loop spans 13 amino acids. The CDR3, as DNA: TGTGCCAGCTCCCGGCTAGCTACAGATACGCAGTATTTT. Amino acid sequence: CASSRLATDTQYF. Together with reference TRBV19 and TRBJ2-3, the CDR3 gives the full variable domain: DGGITQSPKYLFRKEGQNVTLSCEQNLNHDAMYWYRQDPGQGLRLIYYSQIVNDFQKGDIAEGYSVSREKKESFPLTVTSAQKNPTAFYLCASSRLATDTQYFGPGTRLTVL.

The chain recombines TRBV6-5 with TRBJ1-1; D possibly corresponds to TRBD1 (6 bases). Germline CDR1 is MNHEY and CDR2 is SVGAGI. V lost 4 bases to trimming and J lost 12 bases, with 21 bases between them. The CDR3 contains 14 residues. CDR3 sequence: CASSLETTGLGTFF. In DNA form, the CDR3 reads TGTGCCAGCAGTTTAGAGACTACAGGGTTAGGAACTTTCTTT.

This chain connects TRBV5-1 to TRBJ2-5, with unresolved D. Germline loops: CDR1 SGHRS, CDR2 YFSETQ. There are 14 residues in the CDR3. V was cut by 0 bases and J by 1 base, with 7 bases left in between. CDR3 loop: CASSLADGQETQYF. The CDR3 DNA follows: TGCGCCAGCAGCTTGGCGGACGGCCAAGAGACCCAGTACTTC.

The rearrangement links TRBV19 to TRBJ2-7, with TRBD2 as a possible D gene (6 bases). The CDR3 runs to 15 residues. V dropped 5 bases and J dropped 3 bases, with 17 bases sitting between them. The germline CDR1 and CDR2 sequences are LNHDA and SQIVND (reference sequence). The CDR3 protein is CASSEVWGDLYEQYF. The CDR3 nucleotides are TGTGCCAGTAGTGAGGTGTGGGGGGACCTCTACGAGCAGTACTTC. Full variable domain (remainder filled in from reference TRBV19 and TRBJ2-7): DGGITQSPKYLFRKEGQNVTLSCEQNLNHDAMYWYRQDPGQGLRLIYYSQIVNDFQKGDIAEGYSVSREKKESFPLTVTSAQKNPTAFYLCASSEVWGDLYEQYFGPGTRLTVT.

The genes are TRBV5-1 and TRBJ2-3; 7 positions match TRBD2. The V gene's germline CDR1 is SGHRS and CDR2 YFSETQ. Trimming cost V 0 bases and J 6 bases; bases outside gene matches: 4. This CDR3 has 14 residues. CDR3 protein: CASSLDPGGDTQYF. The CDR3 nucleotides are TGCGCCAGCAGCTTGGACCCGGGAGGCGATACGCAGTATTTT.

The rearrangement uses TRBV5-1 and TRBJ2-3, with unresolved D. Germline V CDR1 and CDR2: SGHRS, YFSETQ. The CDR3 sequence is 16 residues long. Trimming left V 4 bases short and J 3 bases short, with 18 bases between. This CDR3 reads CASSPFEGASTDTQYF. The CDR3 DNA is TGCGCCAGCAGCCCCTTCGAAGGAGCGAGTACAGATACGCAGTATTTT.

The CDR3 loop reads CASSEGTGAHYEQYF. The CDR3 region has the DNA TGTGCCAGCAGTGAAGGGACAGGGGCGCACTACGAGCAGTACTTC. This chain links TRBV6-1 with TRBJ2-7; 9 bases map to TRBD1. Germline lookup yields CDR1 MNHNS and CDR2 SASEGT. CDR3 length equals 15 residues. The V gene end was trimmed by 1 base and the J gene end by 3 bases; junction bases not matched to a gene: 4.

The chain recombines TRBV5-4 with TRBJ2-5; maybe TRBD1 (5 bases). The V end was cut by 1 base, the J end by 5 bases, with 12 bases between. This CDR3 spans 14 amino acids. CDR1 is SGHNT and CDR2 is YYREEE in the germline V gene (reference sequence). DNA of the CDR3: TGTGCCAGCAGCTTGTCAAAGGGGTCGGAGACCCAGTACTTC. This codes for CASSLSKGSETQYF. The full variable domain, completed using reference TRBV5-4 and TRBJ2-5, is ETGVTQSPTHLIKTRGQQVTLRCSSQSGHNTVSWYQQALGQGPQFIFQYYREEENGRGNFPPRFSGLQFPNYSSELNVNALELDDSALYLCASSLSKGSETQYFGPGTRLLVL.

The V call is TRBV9, the J call TRBJ2-2, with 10 bases matching TRBD2. This CDR3 contains 17 residues. The V gene's germline CDR1 is SGDLS and CDR2 YYNGEE. V gave up 2 bases and J gave up 4 bases; unmatched junction bases: 8. CDR3 residues: CASSVQPSGGSTGELFF. The CDR3 bases are TGTGCCAGCAGCGTTCAACCTAGCGGGGGAAGCACCGGGGAGCTGTTTTTT.

The CDR3 bases are TGTGCCTGGGGGGGACTAGCGGGAGGGTTAAGGGAGCAGTACTTC. Amino acids: CAWGGLAGGLREQYF. The chain joins TRBV30 to TRBJ2-7, with 16 bases fitting TRBD2. The trim removed 5 bases at V and 7 bases at J, leaving 8 bases unmatched. Germline V gene data show CDR1 as GTSNPN and CDR2 as SVGIG (reference sequence). CDR3 size: 15 residues.

V and J are TRBV6-1 and TRBJ2-2; the D is unclear. The CDR3 consists of 13 residues. Trimming took off 1 base at V and 1 base at J, with 1 base between the two ends. Germline values: CDR1 MNHNS, CDR2 SASEGT. The CDR3, as DNA: TGTGCCAGCAGTGAAGGGAACACCGGGGAGCTGTTTTTT. Its translation is CASSEGNTGELFF.

The chain links TRBV7-2 to TRBJ1-2, with 9 bases fitting TRBD1. CDR1 and CDR2 from the germline V gene are SGHTA and FQGNSA. V trimming: 6 bases; J trimming: 7 bases; junction bases outside the gene matches: 12. This CDR3 contains 15 residues. The CDR3 spells CASRLTGTGSRGYTF. The CDR3 DNA follows: TGTGCCAGCAGACTCACCGGGACAGGGAGCCGTGGCTACACCTTC.

This rearrangement joins TRBV5-1 to TRBJ1-2; D not resolved. The CDR3 has 14 amino acids. Germline CDR1 reads SGHRS; CDR2 reads YFSETQ. V was pared by 4 bases and J by 8 bases, with 18 bases between. CDR3 region: CASSPDRITGGYTF. Written as DNA, the CDR3 is TGCGCCAGCAGCCCGGACCGGATTACTGGGGGCTACACCTTC.

V and J are TRBV10-1 and TRBJ2-3; 8 nucleotides align to TRBD2. The CDR3 totals 15 residues. Per germline, CDR1 WNHNN and CDR2 SYGVQD (reference sequence). The trim removed 8 bases at V and 2 bases at J, leaving 9 bases unmatched. As DNA, the CDR3 is TGCGCCAGCGGGGCTACTAGCGGACCCACAGATACGCAGTATTTT. This gives the protein CASGATSGPTDTQYF.

This chain uses TRBV5-6 with TRBJ2-1; 14 bases map to TRBD2. Trimming cost V 4 bases and J 0 bases; bases outside gene matches: 6. The CDR3 runs to 18 residues. Germline CDR1 is SGHDT and CDR2 is YYEEEE. The CDR3 sequence is CASSLGLAGVYSYNEQFF. In DNA, the CDR3 is TGTGCCAGCAGCCTGGGACTAGCGGGGGTCTACTCCTACAATGAGCAGTTCTTC.

There are a few counts of this clone. The rearrangement links TRBV7-9 to TRBJ2-7; D assignment may be TRBD1 or TRBD2 (5 bases each). CDR3 length equals 12 residues. CDR1 and CDR2 (germline): SEHNR, FQNEAQ (reference sequence). Trimming left V 6 bases short and J 2 bases short, with 8 bases between. The CDR3 sequence is CASRGDPYEQYF. For the CDR3, the DNA is TGTGCCAGCAGGGGGGACCCCTACGAGCAGTACTTC. Looking up the rest from reference TRBV7-9 and TRBJ2-7 gives the full variable domain: DTGVSQNPRHKITKRGQNVTFRCDPISEHNRLYWYRQTLGQGPEFLTYFQNEAQLEKSRLLSDRFSAERPKGSFSTLEIQRTEQGDSAMYLCASRGDPYEQYFGPGTRLTVT.

The V call is TRBV27, the J call TRBJ2-1; 14 positions agree with TRBD2. The V segment lost 6 bases and the J segment 8 bases; nucleotides outside the gene matches: 12. Germline CDR1 is MNHEY and CDR2 is SMNVEV (reference sequence). The CDR3 is 17 amino acids. The CDR3 spells CASRPPPRLAGGDEQFF. CDR3 DNA: TGTGCCAGCAGGCCTCCCCCAAGACTAGCGGGAGGGGATGAGCAGTTCTTC.

This clone has just one count. The chain is built from TRBV6-4 and TRBJ2-3, with TRBD1 as a possible D gene (6 bases). Germline V gene sequence: CDR1 MRHNA, CDR2 SNTAGT. V lost 6 bases to trimming and J lost 0 bases, with 10 bases between them. The CDR3 runs 14 residues. The CDR3 loop is CASRQGSSTDTQYF. The CDR3 DNA is TGTGCCAGCAGACAGGGCTCTAGCACAGATACGCAGTATTTT.

The V and J genes are TRBV5-4 and TRBJ1-2; 7 bases are shared with TRBD1. Per germline, CDR1 SGHNT and CDR2 YYREEE (reference sequence). This CDR3 comprises 15 residues. With 1 base clipped from V and 4 bases from J, the junction kept 7 bases outside the gene matches. The CDR3 region is CASSLREGASYGYTF. CDR3 sequence (DNA): TGTGCCAGCAGCTTGAGGGAGGGGGCTAGCTATGGCTACACCTTC.

This clone was seen more than once but under ten times. This sequence joins TRBV18 and TRBJ1-2, with D possibly matching TRBD1 (5 bases). The CDR3 has 15 residues. Per the germline V gene, CDR1 is KGHSH and CDR2 is LQKENI. Trimming took off 1 base at V and 2 bases at J, with 11 bases between the two ends. For the CDR3, the DNA is TGTGCCAGCTCACCACGGGAAGGGGCCAACTATGGCTACACCTTC. This sequence encodes CASSPREGANYGYTF.

V and J are TRBV18 and TRBJ1-2, with D hard to call. V was pared by 2 bases and J by 2 bases, with 9 bases between. Germline lookup yields CDR1 KGHSH and CDR2 LQKENI. The CDR3 loop spans 14 amino acids. The CDR3 nucleotides are TGTGCCAGCTCACCAGTCGAGGGCAACTATGGCTACACCTTC. Protein product: CASSPVEGNYGYTF.

The chain recombines TRBV7-2 with TRBJ2-7, with unresolved D. The germline gives CDR1 SGHTA, CDR2 FQGNSA. The CDR3 has 13 residues. Trimming left V 2 bases short and J 2 bases short, with 7 bases between. This CDR3 reads CASSLRQTYEQYF. The CDR3, as DNA: TGTGCCAGCAGCTTACGGCAGACCTACGAGCAGTACTTC.

The V gene is TRBV5-4, the J gene TRBJ2-1; D unclear. CDR3 length equals 14 residues. Per the germline V gene, CDR1 is SGHNT and CDR2 is YYREEE (reference sequence). Trimming pared 2 bases from V and 7 bases from J, leaving 13 bases between. The CDR3 loop is CASSFGSEVNEQFF. The CDR3 DNA reads as TGTGCCAGCAGCTTCGGTTCTGAGGTGAATGAGCAGTTCTTC.

The genes are TRBV18 and TRBJ2-3; D remains ambiguous. V lost 2 bases to trimming and J lost 1 base, with 4 bases between them. Germline CDR1 KGHSH, CDR2 LQKENI. The CDR3 has 13 residues. The CDR3 region is CASSPRGTDTQYF. DNA for the CDR3: TGTGCCAGCTCACCAAGGGGCACAGATACGCAGTATTTT.

CDR3 in amino acids: CASSRTGPWDEQFF. The CDR3 region has the DNA TGTGCCAGCTCCAGGACAGGGCCCTGGGATGAGCAGTTCTTC. The chain combines TRBV2 with TRBJ2-1; 8 bases line up with TRBD1. Germline CDR1 reads SNHLY; CDR2 reads FYNNEI. This CDR3 is 14 amino acids long. The J segment lost 8 bases and the V segment lost 8 bases, leaving 11 bases of the junction unmatched.

The CDR3 DNA follows: TGTGCCAGCAGTCCCCCAAGGGTTCCGAGCTCTGGAAACACCATATATTTT. Amino acids: CASSPPRVPSSGNTIYF. The gene calls are TRBV4-2 and TRBJ1-3; D remains ambiguous. Germline values: CDR1 LGHNA, CDR2 YNFKEQ. The CDR3 spans 17 residues. Deletions cut 6 bases from V and 0 bases from J, with 18 bases between.

The rearrangement uses TRBV7-9 and TRBJ2-7, with a tentative D call TRBD2 (5 bases). Trimming stripped 2 bases from V and 0 bases from J, with 8 bases between. The CDR3 consists of 14 residues. From germline, CDR1 is SEHNR and CDR2 FQNEAQ (reference sequence). The CDR3 region is CASSLTGDSYEQYF. The CDR3 DNA is TGTGCCAGCAGCTTAACCGGGGACTCCTACGAGCAGTACTTC.

The chain joins TRBV30 to TRBJ1-5; no reliable D call. This CDR3 is built from 14 residues. Germline values: CDR1 GTSNPN, CDR2 SVGIG (reference sequence). With 2 bases removed from V and 1 base from J, the gap between germline ends came to 9 bases. The CDR3 DNA is TGTGCCTGGAGTCCTTTAGCGAGCAATCAGCCCCAGCATTTT. It is translated as CAWSPLASNQPQHF.

The chain has TRBV19 and TRBJ1-1; D is undetermined. Germline loops: CDR1 LNHDA, CDR2 SQIVND (reference sequence). Trimming took off 3 bases at V and 3 bases at J, with 8 bases between the two ends. The CDR3 spans 13 residues. The CDR3 sequence: CASSMYGDTEAFF. CDR3 coding DNA: TGTGCCAGTAGTATGTATGGGGACACTGAAGCTTTCTTT.